This T cell receptor beta chain stems from a study of beta chain features in type 1 diabetes. Notes on the study in general: Shortening that was moderate but significant affected the TCRB CDR3s of Type 1 diabetes patients in all four CD4+ subsets. Patients and controls would be equally affected if PCR favored shorter templates. TCRB repertoires of naive, central memory and Treg cells appeared more similar among patients than among healthy donors.

In its sample, this clone was seen a few times. Its antigen is unknown. The CDR3 is 15 amino acids. Germline V lookup: CDR1 SGHAT, CDR2 FQDESV (reference sequence). The V segment lost 4 bases and the J segment 0 bases; nucleotides outside the gene matches: 6. Sequencing targeted expressed TCRB transcripts, as all isolated RNA had been reverse transcribed. Deep immunoSEQ sequencing covered naive, central memory and regulatory T cell samples. Clones were sequenced by immunoSEQ multiplex PCR, and TCRdb holds only the in-frame ones, with some missing. The table lists hundreds of thousands of clones, around 15% of them singletons.

The chain recombines TRBV11-1 with TRBJ2-7; TRBD1 aligns across 7 bases. Input material: naive CD4+ T cells from blood. The clonotype was recovered from a man aged 18 to 30 with type 1 diabetes. DNA for the CDR3: TGTGCCAGCAGCTCCCTGGACAGGAACTCCTACGAGCAGTACTTC. It encodes CASSSLDRNSYEQYF.